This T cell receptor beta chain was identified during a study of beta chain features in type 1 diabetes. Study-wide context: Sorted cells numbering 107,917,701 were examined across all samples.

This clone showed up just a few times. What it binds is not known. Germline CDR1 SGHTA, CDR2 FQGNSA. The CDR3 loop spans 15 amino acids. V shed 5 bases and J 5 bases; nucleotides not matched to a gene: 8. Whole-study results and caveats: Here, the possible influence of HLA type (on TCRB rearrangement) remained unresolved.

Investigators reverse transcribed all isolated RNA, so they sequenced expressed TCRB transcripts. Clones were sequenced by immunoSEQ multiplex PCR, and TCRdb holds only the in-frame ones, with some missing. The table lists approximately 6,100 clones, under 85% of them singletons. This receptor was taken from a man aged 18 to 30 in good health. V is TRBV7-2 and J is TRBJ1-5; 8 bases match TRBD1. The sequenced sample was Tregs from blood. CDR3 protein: CASSPQGAPHQPQHF. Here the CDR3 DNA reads TGTGCCAGCAGCCCTCAGGGGGCGCCTCATCAGCCCCAGCATTTT.